This entry is about one T cell receptor beta chain. Its target is unknown. The use of a sample-barcoded 5' primer and a J-beta primer mix characterized a second PCR of about 6 to 11 cycles. One entry per CDR3 protein results from TCRdb running MiXCR on the 5' RACE reads. The sample gives around 750,000 distinct CDR3 sequences, around half of which show up once; about 42% is in the top ten. The data were taken from a study of blood T cells in healthy people across ages. The CDR3 is 19 residues long. Donor samples were obtained from healthy Caucasian individuals from Russia, aged about 6 to 95. Total RNA extraction produced at least 5.5 micrograms (per sample) for the study. Study-wide findings and caveats: The authors considered diversity estimates from one million T cells to be underestimates. The CMV status of each donor remained undetermined, and this could have confounded shifts in expanded clonotypes.

The source material was blood. The origin of this receptor is a man older than 75 in good health. This chain links TRBV21-1 with TRBJ2-1; the table names TRBD2, a call not compared with the DNA. TRBV21-1 corresponds to a pseudogene. The CDR3 DNA reads as TGTGCCAGCAGCAAAGCGAAAGGAGCGGGCGGCGGTTCCTACAATGAGCAGTTCTTC. Its translation is CASSKAKGAGGGSYNEQFF.